This TCR beta chain was recorded in a study of T cell repertoires in cytomegalovirus infection. Germline V gene data show CDR1 as SEHNR and CDR2 as FQNEAQ (reference sequence). The CDR3 sequence is 12 residues long. V lost 4 bases and J 8 bases, leaving 9 bases between the germline ends. TCRdb used MiXCR to reprocess the reads, holding one entry per CDR3 protein. The table records fewer than 650,000 distinct CDR3 sequences, over 35% of them present only once. About this clonotype itself: Its antigen is not known.

V is TRBV7-9 and J is TRBJ2-1, with D perhaps matching TRBD1 or TRBD2 (7 bases each). Sequenced material: cultured PBMCs, taken from culture after CMV antigen stimulation. This clonotype was sampled from a human donor in good health (CMV status not recorded). Some clones in this sample may be carry-over from other donors' samples. The CDR3 here is CASSSGGDEQFF. For the CDR3, the DNA is TGTGCCAGCAGCTCAGGGGGGGATGAGCAGTTCTTC. The complete variable domain, with remaining parts taken from reference TRBV7-9 and TRBJ2-1, reads DTGVSQNPRHKITKRGQNVTFRCDPISEHNRLYWYRQTLGQGPEFLTYFQNEAQLEKSRLLSDRFSAERPKGSFSTLEIQRTEQGDSAMYLCASSSGGDEQFFGPGTRLTVL.